This TCR beta chain comes out of a study of Tregs in tolerant kidney transplant recipients. Findings and caveats of the study: Antigen-driven expansion was suggested because donor-specific Tregs expanded more than all Tregs in tolerant patients.

This clone has only one observation. Its target is unknown. The CDR3 covers 13 residues. From germline, CDR1 is MNHNS and CDR2 SASEGT. V gave up 10 bases and J gave up 4 bases; unmatched junction bases: 4. The method was immunoSEQ multiplex PCR; TCRdb's version includes in-frame clones alone and lacks a portion of them. The table has about 83,000 clones, about 98% seen once; the top ten hold approximately 0.52%. CD4+CD25+CD127- Tregs, CD4+CD25- non-Tregs, CD4 and CD8 cells were sorted. The chain joins TRBV6-1 to TRBJ2-1; 10 bases match TRBD2. The TCR originated in a human donor who received a combined kidney and bone marrow transplant. Sequencing was performed on CD4+ T cells from blood, taken before the transplant. CDR3 DNA: TGTGCCATGTCGGGACTAGCGTACAATGAGCAGTTCTTC. The encoded protein is CAMSGLAYNEQFF.